This T cell receptor (beta chain) was obtained from a study of cytomegalovirus exposure and HLA in healthy donors. There are 15 residues in the CDR3. Germline CDR1 SGHDN, CDR2 FVKESK. The V end was cut by 2 bases, the J end by 3 bases, with 8 bases between. The study ran its PCR with 60 Vbeta and 13 Jbeta primers. TCRdb's table, derived via immunoSEQ multiplex PCR, lists solely in-frame clones and lacks some. The sample holds under 200,000 clones; approximately 80% are singletons and the top ten take approximately 0.47%. The source material was PBMCs. The rearrangement joins TRBV14 to TRBJ2-6; D unresolved. The receptor was isolated from a woman between 50 and 59 years old in good health and CMV-seronegative. The DNA for the CDR3 is TGTGCCAGCAGCCAACGTGGGCTTGGGGCCAACGTCCTGACTTTC. This translates into CASSQRGLGANVLTF.